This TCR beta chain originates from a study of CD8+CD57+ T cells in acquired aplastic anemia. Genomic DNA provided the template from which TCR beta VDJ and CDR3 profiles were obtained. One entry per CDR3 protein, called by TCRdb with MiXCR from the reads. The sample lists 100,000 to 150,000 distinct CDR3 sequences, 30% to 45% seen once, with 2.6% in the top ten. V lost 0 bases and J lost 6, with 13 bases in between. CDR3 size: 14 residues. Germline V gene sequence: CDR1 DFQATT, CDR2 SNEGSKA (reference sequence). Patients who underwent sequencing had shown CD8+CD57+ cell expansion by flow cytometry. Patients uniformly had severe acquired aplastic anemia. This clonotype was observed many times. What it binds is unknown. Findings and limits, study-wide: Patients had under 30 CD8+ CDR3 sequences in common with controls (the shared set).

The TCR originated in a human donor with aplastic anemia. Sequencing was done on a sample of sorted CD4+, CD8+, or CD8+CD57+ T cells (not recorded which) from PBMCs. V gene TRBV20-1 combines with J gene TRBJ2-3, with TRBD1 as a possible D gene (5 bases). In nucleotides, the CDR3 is TGCAGTGCTAGAGATGAGGCAGGGTTGGATACGCAGTATTTT. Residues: CSARDEAGLDTQYF.